The rows below give T cell receptor beta chains drawn from one sample of a study of identical twins. TCRdb reprocessed the 5' RACE reads with MiXCR, giving one entry per CDR3 protein. The sample has roughly 290,000 distinct CDR3 sequences; 7.5% to 9.5% are singletons. These data were also reused for a study on yellow fever vaccine responses in identical twins.

Sequencing used CD8+ T cells sorted from blood. Receptors originate from a woman aged 18-30 years in good health. Both conserved end residues are part of each CDR3. D genes are given only for firm matches. Clone size appears in some rows only: once, few, many, or a class for an expanded clone.

abundance: few; d_gene: -; v_gene: TRBV6-2/TRBV6-3; j_gene: TRBJ2-1; CDR3aa: CASSPDTLLYNEQFF; CDR3nt: TGTGCCAGCAGTCCGGACACTTTACTCTACAATGAGCAGTTCTTC
abundance: -; d_gene: -; v_gene: TRBV20-1; j_gene: TRBJ2-2; CDR3aa: CSAWDIQNTGELFF; CDR3nt: TGCAGTGCCTGGGACATCCAGAACACCGGGGAGCTGTTTTTT
abundance: few; d_gene: -; v_gene: TRBV27; j_gene: TRBJ2-3; CDR3aa: CASSLILRDTQYF; CDR3nt: TGTGCCAGCAGTTTAATCTTACGAGATACGCAGTATTTT
abundance: few; d_gene: TRBD1; v_gene: TRBV3-1; j_gene: TRBJ1-4; CDR3aa: CASSQGTGAPGREKLFF; CDR3nt: TGTGCCAGCAGCCAAGGGACAGGGGCGCCCGGGCGTGAAAAACTGTTTTTT
abundance: -; d_gene: TRBD1; v_gene: TRBV7-9; j_gene: TRBJ1-1; CDR3aa: CASSFGTASNEAFF; CDR3nt: TGTGCCAGCAGCTTCGGGACAGCCAGTAACGAAGCTTTCTTT
abundance: few; d_gene: TRBD1; v_gene: TRBV4-1; j_gene: TRBJ2-6; CDR3aa: CASSSTPPGTGGSGANVLTF; CDR3nt: TGCGCCAGCAGCTCCACCCCCCCCGGGACAGGGGGATCTGGGGCCAACGTCCTGACTTTC
abundance: many; d_gene: TRBD1; v_gene: TRBV12-3/TRBV12-4; j_gene: TRBJ2-7; CDR3aa: CASSDRTPYEQYF; CDR3nt: TGTGCCAGCTCGGACAGGACTCCCTACGAGCAGTACTTC
abundance: -; d_gene: -; v_gene: TRBV4-3; j_gene: TRBJ2-7; CDR3aa: CASSQDPTATEQYF; CDR3nt: TGCGCCAGCAGCCAAGATCCCACGGCAACCGAGCAGTACTTC
abundance: -; d_gene: -; v_gene: TRBV4-3; j_gene: TRBJ2-7; CDR3aa: CASSQDWGGPLEQYF; CDR3nt: TGCGCCAGCAGCCAAGATTGGGGTGGCCCGTTGGAGCAGTACTTC
abundance: many; d_gene: -; v_gene: TRBV27; j_gene: TRBJ1-1; CDR3aa: CASEGRQGQAFF; CDR3nt: TGTGCCAGCGAAGGGCGGCAGGGTCAAGCTTTCTTT
abundance: -; d_gene: -; v_gene: TRBV20-1; j_gene: TRBJ2-1; CDR3aa: CSARECGRNYNEQFF; CDR3nt: TGCAGTGCTAGAGAATGTGGGAGAAACTACAATGAGCAGTTCTTC
abundance: few; d_gene: -; v_gene: TRBV10-3; j_gene: TRBJ1-1; CDR3aa: CAISEYSSLDTEAFF; CDR3nt: TGTGCCATCAGTGAGTATAGCTCCCTGGACACTGAAGCTTTCTTT
abundance: few; d_gene: -; v_gene: TRBV7-2; j_gene: TRBJ2-5; CDR3aa: CASSSGSLLETQYF; CDR3nt: TGTGCCAGCAGCTCCGGGTCCCTCTTAGAGACCCAGTACTTC
abundance: -; d_gene: TRBD2; v_gene: TRBV11-2; j_gene: TRBJ2-5; CDR3aa: CASSVPEWASGFQETQYF; CDR3nt: TGTGCCAGCAGCGTCCCCGAGTGGGCTAGCGGGTTCCAAGAGACCCAGTACTTC
abundance: many; d_gene: -; v_gene: TRBV9; j_gene: TRBJ2-3; CDR3aa: CASSAPVMGLSTDTQYF; CDR3nt: TGTGCCAGCAGCGCCCCGGTCATGGGACTTAGCACAGATACGCAGTATTTT
abundance: many; d_gene: -; v_gene: TRBV3-1; j_gene: TRBJ2-7; CDR3aa: CASSQMSRPYEQYF; CDR3nt: TGTGCCAGCAGCCAAATGTCACGCCCCTACGAGCAGTACTTC
abundance: many; d_gene: TRBD1; v_gene: TRBV29-1; j_gene: TRBJ2-2; CDR3aa: CSVAGQGLTGELFF; CDR3nt: TGCAGCGTTGCGGGACAGGGACTCACCGGGGAGCTGTTTTTT
abundance: many; d_gene: TRBD1; v_gene: TRBV28; j_gene: TRBJ2-3; CDR3aa: CASSPGQGATDTQYF; CDR3nt: TGTGCCAGCAGTCCGGGACAGGGGGCCACAGATACGCAGTATTTT
abundance: many; d_gene: TRBD1; v_gene: TRBV7-9; j_gene: TRBJ2-7; CDR3aa: CASSLKEDLTGEQYF; CDR3nt: TGTGCCAGCAGCTTAAAGGAGGACTTGACAGGGGAGCAGTACTTC
abundance: many; d_gene: -; v_gene: TRBV27; j_gene: TRBJ2-2; CDR3aa: CASRETGTRRELFF; CDR3nt: TGTGCCAGCAGAGAGACCGGCACCCGTAGGGAGCTGTTTTTT
abundance: -; d_gene: TRBD1; v_gene: TRBV3-1; j_gene: TRBJ1-1; CDR3aa: CASRRDPGQGNTEAFF; CDR3nt: TGTGCCAGCAGACGGGATCCGGGACAGGGGAACACTGAAGCTTTCTTT
abundance: many; d_gene: -; v_gene: TRBV7-2; j_gene: TRBJ2-7; CDR3aa: CASSLSEEPYEQYF; CDR3nt: TGTGCCAGCAGCTTATCGGAGGAACCCTACGAGCAGTACTTC
abundance: many; d_gene: -; v_gene: TRBV6-5; j_gene: TRBJ2-1; CDR3aa: CASSYSSDEQFF; CDR3nt: TGTGCCAGCAGTTATAGCTCGGATGAGCAGTTCTTC
abundance: few; d_gene: TRBD2; v_gene: TRBV23-1; j_gene: TRBJ2-3; CDR3aa: CASSQSPSKTSGTDTQYF; CDR3nt: TGCGCCAGCAGTCAATCGCCATCTAAAACTAGCGGCACAGATACGCAGTATTTT
abundance: many; d_gene: -; v_gene: TRBV27; j_gene: TRBJ2-6; CDR3aa: CASSSSSSGANVLTF; CDR3nt: TGTGCCAGCAGTTCCAGTAGCTCTGGGGCCAACGTCCTGACTTTC
abundance: few; d_gene: TRBD1; v_gene: TRBV18; j_gene: TRBJ2-7; CDR3aa: CASSPPGQGDGDEQYF; CDR3nt: TGTGCCAGCTCACCACCTGGGCAGGGGGATGGGGACGAGCAGTACTTC
abundance: many; d_gene: -; v_gene: TRBV28; j_gene: TRBJ2-5; CDR3aa: CASSLGAKETQYF; CDR3nt: TGTGCCAGCAGCCTAGGAGCAAAAGAGACCCAGTACTTC
abundance: few; d_gene: -; v_gene: TRBV6-1; j_gene: TRBJ2-7; CDR3aa: CASSEAKRWQSSQGEQYF; CDR3nt: TGTGCCAGCAGTGAAGCGAAGAGGTGGCAGTCCTCTCAGGGTGAGCAGTACTTC
abundance: many; d_gene: -; v_gene: TRBV9; j_gene: TRBJ2-5; CDR3aa: CASSVGTIETQYF; CDR3nt: TGTGCCAGCAGCGTCGGGACAATAGAGACCCAGTACTTC
abundance: few; d_gene: TRBD1; v_gene: TRBV4-1; j_gene: TRBJ1-1; CDR3aa: CASSHRDRNTEAFF; CDR3nt: TGCGCCAGCAGCCATCGGGACAGGAACACTGAAGCTTTCTTT
abundance: many; d_gene: -; v_gene: TRBV10-3; j_gene: TRBJ1-2; CDR3aa: CAISESMSPNYGYTF; CDR3nt: TGTGCCATCAGTGAGTCCATGTCGCCTAACTATGGCTACACCTTC
abundance: -; d_gene: TRBD2; v_gene: TRBV4-3; j_gene: TRBJ2-1; CDR3aa: CASSQDGSGSGEQFF; CDR3nt: TGCGCCAGCAGCCAAGATGGAAGCGGGAGCGGTGAGCAGTTCTTC
abundance: -; d_gene: -; v_gene: TRBV7-9; j_gene: TRBJ2-2; CDR3aa: CASRTSSGELFF; CDR3nt: TGTGCCAGCAGAACTAGCTCCGGGGAGCTGTTTTTT
abundance: few; d_gene: -; v_gene: TRBV11-2; j_gene: TRBJ1-1; CDR3aa: CASSTRWGPTNTEAFF; CDR3nt: TGTGCCAGCAGCACCCGGTGGGGGCCGACGAACACTGAAGCTTTCTTT
abundance: -; d_gene: TRBD2; v_gene: TRBV11-2; j_gene: TRBJ2-1; CDR3aa: CASSLDFFALAGDQNEQFF; CDR3nt: TGTGCCAGCAGCTTAGATTTCTTTGCACTAGCGGGAGATCAGAATGAGCAGTTCTTC
abundance: few; d_gene: -; v_gene: TRBV6-2/TRBV6-3; j_gene: TRBJ2-1; CDR3aa: CASSLQFSGEGSYNEQFF; CDR3nt: TGTGCCAGCAGCCTTCAGTTCTCGGGAGAAGGGTCCTACAATGAGCAGTTCTTC
abundance: few; d_gene: -; v_gene: TRBV29-1; j_gene: TRBJ2-5; CDR3aa: CSVEWWARGAFQAGETQYF; CDR3nt: TGCAGCGTTGAATGGTGGGCCAGGGGCGCTTTCCAAGCCGGGGAGACCCAGTACTTC
abundance: many; d_gene: -; v_gene: TRBV20-1; j_gene: TRBJ1-1; CDR3aa: CSASLRDTEAFF; CDR3nt: TGCAGTGCTAGCCTCCGGGACACTGAAGCTTTCTTT
abundance: -; d_gene: -; v_gene: TRBV6-5; j_gene: TRBJ2-1; CDR3aa: CASSYMISGLYNEQFF; CDR3nt: TGTGCCAGCAGTTACATGATAAGCGGGCTATACAATGAGCAGTTCTTC
abundance: -; d_gene: TRBD2; v_gene: TRBV2; j_gene: TRBJ2-1; CDR3aa: CAFSFISGAPSSYNEQFF; CDR3nt: TGTGCCTTCAGTTTTATTAGCGGGGCCCCGAGCTCCTACAATGAGCAGTTCTTC
abundance: many; d_gene: TRBD2; v_gene: TRBV20-1; j_gene: TRBJ2-7; CDR3aa: CSASFRGLAGGGYEQYF; CDR3nt: TGCAGTGCTAGCTTCCGGGGACTAGCGGGGGGTGGCTACGAGCAGTACTTC
abundance: few; d_gene: TRBD1; v_gene: TRBV6-5; j_gene: TRBJ2-1; CDR3aa: CASSYSGTDAYNEQFF; CDR3nt: TGTGCCAGCAGTTACTCCGGGACAGATGCCTACAATGAGCAGTTCTTC
abundance: many; d_gene: -; v_gene: TRBV29-1; j_gene: TRBJ1-1; CDR3aa: CSVRGQTNTEAFF; CDR3nt: TGCAGCGTCCGGGGACAAACGAACACTGAAGCTTTCTTT
abundance: many; d_gene: -; v_gene: TRBV6-4; j_gene: TRBJ2-3; CDR3aa: CASNPTGIPTDTQYF; CDR3nt: TGTGCCAGCAACCCAACAGGAATCCCCACAGATACGCAGTATTTT
abundance: -; d_gene: -; v_gene: TRBV29-1; j_gene: TRBJ2-7; CDR3aa: CSVETRYSYEQYF; CDR3nt: TGCAGCGTTGAAACTCGATACTCCTACGAGCAGTACTTC
abundance: many; d_gene: -; v_gene: TRBV29-1; j_gene: TRBJ1-6; CDR3aa: CSVLTTDNSPLHF; CDR3nt: TGCAGCGTCCTAACGACAGATAATTCACCCCTCCACTTT
abundance: -; d_gene: -; v_gene: TRBV25-1; j_gene: TRBJ1-2; CDR3aa: CATSSNGYTF; CDR3nt: TGTGCCACCTCTTCGAATGGCTACACCTTC
abundance: many; d_gene: TRBD1; v_gene: TRBV15; j_gene: TRBJ2-1; CDR3aa: CATSRTRDRNNEQFF; CDR3nt: TGTGCCACCAGCAGAACTAGGGACAGAAACAATGAGCAGTTCTTC
abundance: many; d_gene: -; v_gene: TRBV2; j_gene: TRBJ2-7; CDR3aa: CASGSYIGQTPYEQYF; CDR3nt: TGTGCCAGCGGCAGTTATATAGGACAGACACCCTACGAGCAGTACTTC
abundance: few; d_gene: TRBD2; v_gene: TRBV30; j_gene: TRBJ2-2; CDR3aa: CAWSVLAGGQTGELFF; CDR3nt: TGTGCCTGGAGTGTACTAGCGGGGGGGCAAACCGGGGAGCTGTTTTTT
abundance: -; d_gene: TRBD2; v_gene: TRBV20-1; j_gene: TRBJ2-2; CDR3aa: CSARNPAGADTGELFF; CDR3nt: TGCAGTGCTAGAAATCCAGCGGGAGCCGACACCGGGGAGCTGTTTTTT
abundance: -; d_gene: -; v_gene: TRBV19; j_gene: TRBJ2-7; CDR3aa: CASSKTGWNEQYF; CDR3nt: TGTGCCAGTAGTAAGACTGGTTGGAACGAGCAGTACTTC
abundance: -; d_gene: TRBD1; v_gene: TRBV12-3/TRBV12-4; j_gene: TRBJ2-1; CDR3aa: CASSFRGGHLRTGGSF; CDR3nt: TGTGCCAGCAGTTTTCGAGGGGGACACCTTAGGACAGGGGGCTCATTC
abundance: many; d_gene: -; v_gene: TRBV6-5; j_gene: TRBJ2-5; CDR3aa: CASSYSAGVGETQYF; CDR3nt: TGTGCCAGCAGTTACTCGGCAGGGGTGGGGGAGACCCAGTACTTC